This T cell receptor (beta chain) was identified during a study of shared clonotypes between healthy human individuals (dated by TCRdb to between 2020 and 2021). A note on the overall study: Three men and two women, aged 18 to 49 years, made up the cohort. To estimate repertoire size and how much clonotype sharing occurs between individuals, the study deeply sequenced the blood TCR repertoires of 5 or 6 healthy adults. Between about 0.8 and 9 billion PBMCs per donor were obtained by leukapheresis. Libraries were prepared and TCR repertoires were sequenced by different laboratories using diverse techniques, in order to increase sequencing depth and limit assay-specific biases. For each donor, CD4 naive and CD4 memory were each given three plates, CD8 naive was given two plates, and CD8 memory was given one plate.

Using the deep immunoSEQ assay, TCR CDR3 regions were amplified from genomic DNA by multiplex PCR. For each cell subset, the extracted genomic DNA was distributed evenly across all wells of several immunoSEQ 96-well plates, and each plate served as one replicate. For sorted subsets, each replicate PCR was loaded with about 0.2 ug genomic DNA, equivalent to approximately 27,000 T cell genomes. The purified libraries were quantified using a Qubit 3.0 fluorometer, sized with a Bioanalyzer 2100, and then quantified again using the KAPA Library Quantification kit. A separate single-read 150-cycle Illumina NextSeq 550 flow cell was used to sequence each immunoSEQ 96-well plate. As for the authors' bioinformatics: Because the immunoSEQ output included only junctional sequences and no quality scores, the filtering could not be the same as the filtering used for full-length reads. Sequences were annotated with PyIR, a Python wrapper for IgBLAST v1.9, using IMGT germline references to assign V/J genes and CDR3. Any read was removed if the V/J assignment was weak (E-value above 1e-6), the CDR3 was missing, or the read contained stop codons, out-of-frame junctions, or ambiguous translated residues. V3J clonotypes were defined as sequences sharing the same inferred V gene, J gene, and CDR3 amino acid sequence. The percentage overlap between two repertoires was calculated by dividing the number of shared unique clonotypes by the size of the smaller repertoire. Repertoire richness was assessed with RTK rarefaction, the Chao1 estimator, and Recon v2.1 estimates of unobserved clonotypes. For all TCRbeta clonotypes obtained by the gDNA method from four donors, generation probabilities were computed with OLGA. In its TCRdb copy, this immuneACCESS table keeps in-frame sequences only and misses some clones. Where compared with another copy, unresolved V genes explain less than half of these, and the others have no known cause. V and J calls and clone size are as listed in that table; D and trimming were resolved from the DNA. The sample table records roughly 2.2 million clones; approximately 90% of these occur just once. The ten largest make up 0.37% of the sample.

Trimming at the junction amounts to 6 bases on V and 0 bases on J, and the germline ends lie 14 bases apart. The germline V gene provides CDR1 SGHAT and CDR2 FQNNGV. The cysteine opens and the phenylalanine closes a CDR3 of 15 amino acids. Only the CDR3 part of the read is kept: 45 bases, read in frame from the first base. Overall study outcomes, separate from this receptor: Rarefaction of sorted-subset datasets indicated incomplete sequencing despite the large sequencing depth. Pairwise subsampling indicated that sequencing depth was expected to affect the degree of clonotype sharing among donors. Estimated clonotype richness was generally larger for naive than for memory subsets. Higher generation probabilities were observed for clonotypes shared by all four sorted-subset donors than for non-shared clonotypes. Sampling was limited to blood, and TCR repertoires in tissue likely differ from TCR repertoires in blood. The small number of donors limited the genetic and exposure-history diversity represented. When a handful of donors were compared, the shared fraction of clonotypes was about 5% for naive CD4, around 3.6% for naive CD8, 2% to 2.5% for memory CD4, and under 0.5% for memory CD8.

Healthy HIV-negative adults with no recently reported acute infections or vaccinations were included as donors. All donors were Caucasian adults living in Nashville, Tennessee, USA. Magnetic negative selection was used to enrich CD4+ T cells, after which naive cells were positively selected on CD45RA and the negative fraction became the memory subset. After blood collection by leukapheresis, PBMCs were isolated using Ficoll-Histopaque density gradient centrifugation and then cryopreserved in the vapor phase of liquid nitrogen. Analytical flow cytometry was used to check the purity and quantity of every magnetically sorted T cell population. Genomic DNA was isolated from each sorted fraction and quantified by UV absorbance on a Nanodrop 2000c. Remarks on this clone: Its recognized antigen is unknown. No much larger clonotype is one base removed from it; base qualities were not supplied.

The rearrangement joined TRBV11-2 to TRBJ1-1; TRBD1 is possibly the D segment (5 matching bases). The receptor was isolated from a man between 18 and 35 years old in good health. Some clones in this sample may be carry-over from other donors' samples. The specimen sequenced was naive CD4+ T cells from PBMCs. Explained via the paper, the cell subset or site label denotes: CD45RA+ positively selected. CDR3 protein: CASSQTGAMNTEAFF. The DNA sequence is given as TGTGCCAGCAGTCAAACCGGGGCAATGAACACTGAAGCTTTCTTT.